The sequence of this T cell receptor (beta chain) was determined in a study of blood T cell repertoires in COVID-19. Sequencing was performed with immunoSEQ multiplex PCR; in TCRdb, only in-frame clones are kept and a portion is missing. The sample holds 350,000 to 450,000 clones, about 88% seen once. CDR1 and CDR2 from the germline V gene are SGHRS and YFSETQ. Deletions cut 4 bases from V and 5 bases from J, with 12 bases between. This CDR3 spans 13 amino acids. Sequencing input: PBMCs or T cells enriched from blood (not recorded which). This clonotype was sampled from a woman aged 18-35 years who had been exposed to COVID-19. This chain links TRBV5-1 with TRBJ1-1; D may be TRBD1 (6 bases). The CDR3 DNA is TGCGCCAGCAGCCTGTGGACAGAAACTGAAGCTTTCTTT. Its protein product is CASSLWTETEAFF.